The clone carrying this T cell receptor beta chain was observed a handful of times. The entry originates in a study of blood T cell repertoires in COVID-19. Across the whole study: PBMCs, B-cell-depleted T cells, or T cells were the source of the cDNA or gDNA that made up the material.

Trimming left V 3 bases short and J 3 bases short, with 9 bases between. The germline V gene has CDR1 SGHDT and CDR2 YYEEEE. The CDR3 has 13 residues. The study drew participants aged about 18 to 89 years from roughly 25 US areas. Participant-reported clinical history was the basis for cohort assignment. As processed by the authors: Amplification of reference gene primers provided the estimated nucleated cell counts. Sequencing was performed with immunoSEQ multiplex PCR; in TCRdb, only in-frame clones are kept and a portion is missing. That table furnishes V, J and clone size, whereas the DNA furnished D and trimming. The profile covers around 270,000 clones, with roughly 85% appearing a single time and roughly 4% taken by the ten largest.

This chain connects TRBV5-6 to TRBJ1-1; D gene ambiguous. The receptor comes from a woman between 25 and 40 years old who had recovered from COVID-19. The sample comprised PBMCs or T cells enriched from blood (not recorded which). The CDR3 region is CASSSYGYTEAFF. CDR3 nucleotide sequence: TGTGCCAGCAGCTCCTACGGGTACACTGAAGCTTTCTTT.